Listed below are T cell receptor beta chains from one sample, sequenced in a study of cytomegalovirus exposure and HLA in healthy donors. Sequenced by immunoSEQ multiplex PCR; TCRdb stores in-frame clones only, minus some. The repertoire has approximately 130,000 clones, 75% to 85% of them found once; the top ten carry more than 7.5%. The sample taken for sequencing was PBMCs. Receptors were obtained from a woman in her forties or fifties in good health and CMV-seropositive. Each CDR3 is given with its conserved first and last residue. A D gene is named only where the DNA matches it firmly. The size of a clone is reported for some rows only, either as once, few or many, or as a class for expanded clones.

TGTGCCAGCAGTTCAGGGGCCCACGAGCAGTACTTC CASSSGAHEQYF . 12 . TRBJ2-7 TRBV2
TGCGCCAGCAGTGACCGGGGTCAGCCCCAGCATTTT CASSDRGQPQHF . 12 . TRBJ1-5 TRBV10-2
TGTGCCAGCAGCTCACCCTTGCTAGAGGGGGACACCGGGGAGCTGTTTTTT CASSSPLLEGDTGELFF . 17 . TRBJ2-2 TRBV9
TGCGCCAGCATGCGGGGGGGTAGCACAGATACGCAGTATTTT CASMRGGSTDTQYF . 14 TRBD2 TRBJ2-3 TRBV5-1
TGTGCCAGCAGATTCCACAGGGCCACTGAAGCTTTCTTT CASRFHRATEAFF . 13 . TRBJ1-1 TRBV7-2
TGTGCCAGCAGCCCCATGGGAGCGGGAGTCAACGAGCAGTACTTC CASSPMGAGVNEQYF . 15 TRBD2 TRBJ2-7 TRBV9
TGTGCCAGCAGTGAAAGGGGACTAGCGGGGTACGAGCAGTACTTC CASSERGLAGYEQYF . 15 TRBD2 TRBJ2-7 TRBV2
TGTGCCTGGAGGACCGGGATCTATGGCTACACCTTC CAWRTGIYGYTF . 12 . TRBJ1-2 TRBV30
TGTGCCCACCAGCACGGGGGGCAATCTAATGAAAAACTGTTTTTT CAHQHGGQSNEKLFF few 15 . TRBJ1-4 TRBV30
TGTGCCAGCAGCTTATTGGACAGTAGCAATCAGCCCCAGCATTTT CASSLLDSSNQPQHF . 15 . TRBJ1-5 TRBV7-2
TGCGCCAGCAGCCAGCCGGGACAGGGACGTGAAAAACTGTTTTTT CASSQPGQGREKLFF . 15 TRBD1 TRBJ1-4 TRBV4-3
TGCGCCAGCAGCTTGGAAGGGGGAATCAATGAGCAGTTCTTC CASSLEGGINEQFF . 14 . TRBJ2-1 TRBV5-1
TGCAGCGTTGAGGGACAATATGGCTACACCTTC CSVEGQYGYTF few 11 . TRBJ1-2 TRBV29-1
TGTGCCAGCTCACCCCGTGGAGCGGGGGGAGACAATGAGCAGTTCTTC CASSPRGAGGDNEQFF . 16 TRBD2 TRBJ2-1 TRBV18
TGTGCCAGCAGCTTAGGAGTTCTAGCGGGGGTTAACACCGGGGAGCTGTTTTTT CASSLGVLAGVNTGELFF once 18 TRBD2 TRBJ2-2 TRBV11-3
TGCGCCAGCAGCTTCCCCGCCCGTCTCGCGGGAGCTCACCAAGAGACCCAGTACTTC CASSFPARLAGAHQETQYF . 19 TRBD2 TRBJ2-5 TRBV5-1
TGTGCCAGCAGCCGGACAGACTGGAACTCTGGAAACACCATATATTTT CASSRTDWNSGNTIYF . 16 . TRBJ1-3 TRBV11-2
TGTGCCATCAGTCTTGGACAGGGAGTTGGGAACCAGTACTTC CAISLGQGVGNQYF . 14 TRBD1 TRBJ2-5 TRBV10-3
TGTGCCAGCAGCTTAGGAGGCGGGAGGGCCGCGAATGAGCAGTTCTTC CASSLGGGRAANEQFF . 16 TRBD2 TRBJ2-1 TRBV7-2
TGTGCCATCAGTACAGTCAACTATGGCTACACCTTC CAISTVNYGYTF . 12 . TRBJ1-2 TRBV10-3
TGTGCCAGCAGCCCCCGCCCGGGCCAAGAGACCCAGTACTTC CASSPRPGQETQYF . 14 . TRBJ2-5 TRBV9
TGTGCCAGCAGCCCCTCAACTAATGAAAAACTGTTTTTT CASSPSTNEKLFF . 13 . TRBJ1-4 TRBV5-6
TGCAGTGCTCCAACTAACTATGGCTACACCTTC CSAPTNYGYTF . 11 . TRBJ1-2 TRBV20-1
TGTGCCAGCAGCCCATTAGCGGGAGTAAGTGATACGCAGTATTTT CASSPLAGVSDTQYF . 15 TRBD2 TRBJ2-3 TRBV4-2
TGTGCCTGGAGAAAAACAGGGACAGGGGGATATGGCTACACCTTC CAWRKTGTGGYGYTF . 15 TRBD1 TRBJ1-2 TRBV30
TGTGCCAGCAGCTTCCCCGGGGAGGCGGGAGGGGACGAGCAGTACTTC CASSFPGEAGGDEQYF . 16 TRBD2 TRBJ2-7 TRBV5-6
TGTGCCAGCAGCTTGGCGGGACAGGGCATGAACACTGAAGCTTTCTTT CASSLAGQGMNTEAFF few 16 TRBD1 TRBJ1-1 TRBV5-6
TGTGCCAGCAGCCTGCACACCGGTGGGGCCTATGGCTACACCTTC CASSLHTGGAYGYTF . 15 . TRBJ1-2 TRBV5-4
TGCAGCGACAATAGCGGGGGGGCTGGTGAGCAGTTCTTC CSDNSGGAGEQFF . 13 TRBD2 TRBJ2-1 TRBV29-1
TGCGCCAGCAGCCTCCAAGGGGTCAGTAATGAAAAACTGTTTTTT CASSLQGVSNEKLFF . 15 . TRBJ1-4 TRBV5-1
TGTGCCAGCAACCCACTCGGGCGGGAGACAGATACGCAGTATTTT CASNPLGRETDTQYF . 15 TRBD2 TRBJ2-3 TRBV7-8
TGTGCCAGCAGCGCCAAGACAGGGGGCAACTATGGCTACACCTTC CASSAKTGGNYGYTF . 15 TRBD1 TRBJ1-2 TRBV7-3
TGTGCCAGCAGCTTCGAACAAACGGGACTAGCGGGACTCTACGAGCAGTACTTC CASSFEQTGLAGLYEQYF . 18 TRBD2 TRBJ2-7 TRBV11-2
TGTGCCAGCAGCTTAACCGGGGGCACAGATACGCAGTATTTT CASSLTGGTDTQYF . 14 . TRBJ2-3 TRBV7-2
TGTGCCAGTTCGGTATCTCCGAACACTGAAGCTTTCTTT CASSVSPNTEAFF . 13 . TRBJ1-1 TRBV7-2
TGTGCCAGCAACCAGGGGGCTGTCAATGAGCAGTTCTTC CASNQGAVNEQFF . 13 TRBD1 TRBJ2-1 TRBV6-6
TGTGCCAGCAGCGGAGGGAGAGAGACCCAGTACTTC CASSGGRETQYF . 12 . TRBJ2-5 TRBV2
TGTGCCAGTAGCTACGGGGTAGGGGGTTACATGAACACTGAAGCTTTCTTT CASSYGVGGYMNTEAFF . 17 . TRBJ1-1 TRBV19
TGTGCCAGCAAGCCGGGACAGACCTACGAGCAGTACTTC CASKPGQTYEQYF . 13 TRBD1 TRBJ2-7 TRBV6-6
TGTGCCAGCTCACCCCTGGACAAGTCGATCAACAATGAGCAGTTCTTC CASSPLDKSINNEQFF once 16 . TRBJ2-1 TRBV18
TGTGCCAGCAGCCAACTAGCGGGAGCTGAGACCCAGTACTTC CASSQLAGAETQYF once 14 TRBD2 TRBJ2-5 TRBV7-8
TGTGCCAGTCGATCGGGGGGGAGGCGTCATGTACGGGACGCTGAAGCTTTCTTT CASRSGGRRHVRDAEAFF . 18 . TRBJ1-1 TRBV19
TGTGCTAGTGGGAGAGGACAGGGACATGGGTACAATGAGCAGTTCTTC CASGRGQGHGYNEQFF . 16 TRBD1 TRBJ2-1 TRBV12-5
TGTGCCAGCAGCGCCGGGACAGGGTATGGCTACACCTTC CASSAGTGYGYTF . 13 TRBD1 TRBJ1-2 TRBV7-2
TGTGCCAGCAAGGCGACAGGGGGCGAGCCTGAAGCTTTCTTT CASKATGGEPEAFF . 14 TRBD1 TRBJ1-1 TRBV7-3
TGTGCCAGCAGTGAATGGACAGGGAGCGCTGAAGCTTTCTTT CASSEWTGSAEAFF few 14 TRBD1 TRBJ1-1 TRBV6-1
TGTGCCAGCAGCCCCGACAGGGATAGAGGCTACACCTTC CASSPDRDRGYTF . 13 TRBD1 TRBJ1-2 TRBV11-3
TGTGCCAGCAGTGTGACAGGTTCTAACTATGGCTACACCTTC CASSVTGSNYGYTF few 14 . TRBJ1-2 TRBV6-1
TGTGCCAGCAGCTTATACGGGGGTACGCAGTATTTT CASSLYGGTQYF . 12 . TRBJ2-3 TRBV7-2
TGTGCCAGCAGGGGAGGTTGGGACGAGCAGTACTTC CASRGGWDEQYF . 12 . TRBJ2-7 TRBV2
TGCGCCAGTCGACTAGGGACCCAAGAGACCCAGTACTTC CASRLGTQETQYF . 13 . TRBJ2-5 TRBV5-1
TGTGCCATCAGCGGGACTAGCGGGAGAAATGAGCAGTTCTTC CAISGTSGRNEQFF . 14 TRBD2 TRBJ2-1 TRBV10-3
TGTGCCTGGAGTGCCCTGACTGACGAAGCTTTCTTT CAWSALTDEAFF . 12 . TRBJ1-1 TRBV30
TGTGCCAGCAGTTTGTCAACAGGGGCGTCCTACGAGCAGTACTTC CASSLSTGASYEQYF few 15 TRBD1 TRBJ2-7 TRBV27
TGCAGCGTTAGGGCGGGACAGGGGCCTAGAGAGCAGTTCTTC CSVRAGQGPREQFF . 14 TRBD1 TRBJ2-1 TRBV29-1
TGTGCCTGGAGTGTACCGTGGGAGGGCAATGAGCAGTTCTTC CAWSVPWEGNEQFF . 14 TRBD2 TRBJ2-1 TRBV30